These 27 T cell receptor beta chains came from one sample sequenced in a study of CD8 T cells in Susac syndrome. RNA amounts of about 0.5 to 1 ug underwent reverse transcription with random hexamers. TCRdb ran MiXCR on the immunoSEQ multiplex PCR reads and lists one entry per CDR3 protein. The profile shows about 130,000 distinct CDR3 sequences, 90% to 95% of them singletons. The specimen sequenced was CD8+ T cells from PBMCs. These receptors were taken from a human donor with Susac syndrome.

This sequence joins TRBV5-1 and TRBJ2-6, with 7 bases identical to TRBD1. From germline, CDR1 is SGHRS and CDR2 YFSETQ. The CDR3 length is 17 residues. Unmatched junction bases numbered 7, after V lost 3 bases and J lost 1 base. Written as DNA, the CDR3 is TGCGCCAGCAGCTGGGACGACAGGGAGTCTGGGGCCAACGTCCTGACTTTC. Encoded protein: CASSWDDRESGANVLTF.

This clonotype has a single count. The CDR3 sequence: CATSENVNTEAFF. The CDR3 DNA sequence: TGTGCCACCAGTGAAAACGTGAACACTGAAGCTTTCTTT. V is TRBV24-1 and J is TRBJ1-1; no definite D call. CDR3 length: 13 residues. The germline gives CDR1 KGHDR, CDR2 SFDVKD. The ends were cut back, 4 bases at V and 0 bases at J, with 5 bases in the middle.

In its sample, this clonotype was seen once. V usage is TRBV12-3 or TRBV12-4 and J usage is TRBJ2-1, with D possibly being TRBD1 or TRBD2 (5 bases each). Trimming cost V 5 bases and J 0 bases, with 17 bases left between them. The CDR3 is 17 residues long. CDR3 sequence (DNA): TGTGCCAGCAGTCGCCACCGGGACCGGGGCTCCTACAATGAGCAGTTCTTC. Its translation is CASSRHRDRGSYNEQFF.

This clonotype has only one observation. The chain links TRBV29-1 to TRBJ1-2, with 7 bases lining up with TRBD1. CDR1 is SQVTM and CDR2 is ANQGSEA in the germline V gene. The length of the CDR3 is 13 residues. The V gene end was trimmed by 3 bases and the J gene end by 4 bases; junction bases not matched to a gene: 5. The CDR3 nucleotides read TGCAGCGTTGAGCCAGGGGGGAGCTATGGCTACACCTTC. This translates into CSVEPGGSYGYTF.

CDR3 sequence reads: CASSVRGGYGYTF. As DNA, the CDR3 is TGTGCCAGCAGTGTGAGGGGTGGCTATGGCTACACCTTC. V gene TRBV27 combines with J gene TRBJ1-2; TRBD1 might be the D (5 bases). V lost 5 bases, J lost 4 bases, and 11 bases lay in between. This CDR3 comprises 13 residues. Germline V gives CDR1 MNHEY, CDR2 SMNVEV (reference sequence).

This chain joins TRBV12-3 or TRBV12-4 and TRBJ1-4; D is possibly TRBD1 (6 bases). This CDR3 contains 16 residues. The germline V and J ends were trimmed by 6 bases and 5 bases, with 19 bases remaining between them. The CDR3 coding sequence is TGTGCCAGCAGCCCCAAGGTCAGGGGCAGCAATGAAAAACTGTTTTTT. This sequence encodes CASSPKVRGSNEKLFF.

The gene calls are TRBV6-4 and TRBJ1-6, with TRBD1 matching over 7 bases. The germline gives CDR1 MRHNA, CDR2 SNTAGT. J was trimmed by 7 bases and V by 10 bases; bases with no gene match: 7. The CDR3 loop spans 13 amino acids. The DNA for the CDR3 is TGTGCCACCCGACAGGGTGAGAATTCACCCCTCCACTTT. Amino acids: CATRQGENSPLHF.

The chain is built from TRBV28 and TRBJ2-7; a weak D match, TRBD1 (7 bases). In germline, CDR1 is MDHEN, CDR2 SYDVKM. Trimming removed 2 bases at V and 7 bases at J, with 18 bases between. This CDR3 spans 15 amino acids. CDR3: CASSLPHTGAGEQYF. The CDR3 region has the DNA TGTGCCAGCAGTTTACCCCATACAGGGGCGGGGGAGCAGTACTTC.

The chain combines TRBV25-1 with TRBJ2-6; D uncertain. With 1 base removed from V and 3 bases from J, the gap between germline ends came to 13 bases. The CDR3 runs 17 residues. Germline V gene lookup returns CDR1 MGHDK and CDR2 SYGVNS. The DNA of the CDR3 is TGTGCCAGCAGTGAATCTGGGGTTTTGGGTGGGGCCAACGTCCTGACTTTC. It specifies CASSESGVLGGANVLTF. Complete variable domain (other parts from reference TRBV25-1 and TRBJ2-6): EADIYQTPRYLVIGTGKKITLECSQTMGHDKMYWYQQDPGMELHLIHYSYGVNSTEKGDLSSESTVSRIRTEHFPLTLESARPSHTSQYLCASSESGVLGGANVLTFGAGSRLTVL.

The chain joins TRBV6-6 to TRBJ2-3; D may match TRBD1 or TRBD2 (6 bases each). CDR1 and CDR2 (germline): MNHNY, SVGAGI (reference sequence). V gave up 3 bases and J gave up 4 bases, with 11 bases separating them. CDR3 size: 14 residues. CDR3 DNA sequence: TGTGCCAGCAGTTATGCAGGGGACTCAGATACGCAGTATTTT. Residues: CASSYAGDSDTQYF.

The chain has TRBV11-1 and TRBJ2-1; perhaps TRBD2 as D (6 bases). CDR3 length equals 22 residues. Trimming stripped 5 bases from V and 4 bases from J, with 36 bases between. The germline V gene encodes CDR1 SGHAT and CDR2 FQDESV (reference sequence). The CDR3 nucleotides are TGTGCCAGCAGCGTGCCTCTGTCTGGCGGGGCCCTCCGCCTGGAACCTTACAATGAGCAGTTCTTC. Amino acids: CASSVPLSGGALRLEPYNEQFF.

The chain employs TRBV5-1 and TRBJ1-6; D call uncertain. Germline lookup yields CDR1 SGHRS and CDR2 YFSETQ. The V gene lost 0 bases and the J gene lost 10 bases, with 8 bases spanning the gap. The CDR3 consists of 13 residues. The CDR3 sequence: CASSLAGVSPLHF. The CDR3, as DNA: TGCGCCAGCAGCTTGGCCGGGGTATCACCCCTCCACTTT. Based on the CDR3 plus reference TRBV5-1 and TRBJ1-6, the full variable domain is KAGVTQTPRYLIKTRGQQVTLSCSPISGHRSVSWYQQTPGQGLQFLFEYFSETQRNKGNFPGRFSGRQFSNSRSEMNVSTLELGDSALYLCASSLAGVSPLHFGNGTRLTVT.

The CDR3 is CAWSVQGTEAFF. CDR3 bases: TGTGCCTGGAGTGTTCAGGGCACTGAAGCTTTCTTT. V and J are TRBV30 and TRBJ1-1; D may be TRBD1 (5 bases). This CDR3 has 12 amino acids. Germline CDR1 and CDR2: GTSNPN and SVGIG (reference sequence). V was cut by 0 bases and J by 4 bases, with 6 bases left in between.

This chain's CDR3 is CASSHRDRTRETQYF. CDR3 coding DNA: TGCGCCAGCAGCCACCGGGACCGGACTAGGGAGACCCAGTACTTC. The chain employs TRBV5-1 and TRBJ2-5; 7 bases line up with TRBD2. The CDR3 is 15 residues long. V gave up 4 bases and J gave up 5 bases; unmatched junction bases: 11. Germline lookup yields CDR1 SGHRS and CDR2 YFSETQ.

This CDR3 reads CASRDGALRGYTF. The CDR3 DNA reads TGTGCCAGCAGGGATGGGGCATTGAGGGGCTACACCTTC. The rearrangement uses TRBV2 and TRBJ1-2; D possibly corresponds to TRBD1 (5 bases). Trimming removed 6 bases at V and 8 bases at J, with 16 bases between. This CDR3 is built from 13 residues. CDR1 is SNHLY and CDR2 is FYNNEI in the germline V gene.

This clonotype occurred a few times. The chain joins TRBV5-4 to TRBJ2-7; possible D gene TRBD1, 5 bases. In germline, CDR1 is SGHNT, CDR2 YYREEE (reference sequence). Trimming shortened V by 0 bases and J by 5 bases, and 6 bases separated the two germline ends. The CDR3 has 12 residues. CDR3 loop: CASSLEGNEQYF. CDR3 DNA: TGTGCCAGCAGCTTGGAGGGGAACGAGCAGTACTTC.

V gene TRBV10-3 combines with J gene TRBJ1-2; no clear D gene. The CDR3 runs to 13 residues. Germline values: CDR1 ENHRY, CDR2 SYGVKD. V was trimmed by 0 bases and J by 6 bases, leaving 8 bases between them. The CDR3 coding sequence is TGTGCCATCAGTGAGTCGATTGGGAATGGCTACACCTTC. Translating it yields CAISESIGNGYTF.

The J gene is TRBJ2-5, the V gene TRBV12-3 or TRBV12-4, with D hard to call. The CDR3 is 11 amino acids. V lost 6 bases and J 1 base, leaving 3 bases between the germline ends. CDR3 DNA: TGTGCCAGCAGAACCCAAGAGACCCAGTACTTC. Amino acid sequence: CASRTQETQYF.

The chain employs TRBV19 and TRBJ2-1, with D uncertain. The germline CDR1 and CDR2 sequences are LNHDA and SQIVND (reference sequence). V was pared by 2 bases and J by 0 bases, with 8 bases between. CDR3 length: 15 residues. The CDR3 coding sequence is TGTGCCAGTAGTATACAAGGGCCCTCCTACAATGAGCAGTTCTTC. Residues: CASSIQGPSYNEQFF.

The rearrangement joins TRBV27 to TRBJ1-1, with TRBD1 matching 7 bases. J gave up 10 bases and V 6 bases, and 11 bases lay outside the gene matches. CDR3 size: 13 residues. Germline loops: CDR1 MNHEY, CDR2 SMNVEV (reference sequence). CDR3 loop: CASSPTGSTRAFF. CDR3 coding DNA: TGTGCCAGCAGCCCGACAGGGTCGACGAGAGCTTTCTTT.

The DNA for the CDR3 is TGTGCCAGCAGTGAAGGGCAGATCCAAGAGACCCAGTACTTC. It is translated as CASSEGQIQETQYF. The chain carries TRBV2 and TRBJ2-5; no clear D. The CDR3 is made up of 14 amino acids. V shed 1 base and J shed 1 base, with 7 bases lying between them. CDR1 SNHLY and CDR2 FYNNEI come from the germline V gene.

Written as DNA, the CDR3 is TGCAGCGTTGAAGATCTTCTCAGCGGGGGTCTAAACTACAATGAGCAGTTCTTC. It codes for CSVEDLLSGGLNYNEQFF. This rearrangement joins TRBV29-1 to TRBJ2-1; 8 bases agree with TRBD2. Losses at the gene ends were 0 bases for V and 3 bases for J; bases not matched to a gene: 13. The CDR3 consists of 18 residues. Germline CDR1 SQVTM, CDR2 ANQGSEA.

This rearrangement joins TRBV20-1 to TRBJ1-1, with TRBD1 as a possible D gene (6 bases). This CDR3 has 13 residues. V shed 7 bases and J shed 4 bases, with 16 bases lying between them. Per the germline V gene, CDR1 is DFQATT and CDR2 is SNEGSKA (reference sequence). CDR3 loop: CSVETGRITEAFF. In DNA, the CDR3 is TGCAGTGTCGAGACAGGACGTATCACTGAAGCTTTCTTT.

The chain carries TRBV20-1 and TRBJ1-1; D call uncertain. The germline gives CDR1 DFQATT, CDR2 SNEGSKA (reference sequence). V lost 1 base, J lost 1 base, and 7 bases lay in between. CDR3 length: 13 residues. CDR3 protein: CSARVPGNTEAFF. The CDR3 bases are TGCAGTGCTAGAGTTCCGGGGAACACTGAAGCTTTCTTT.

In this sample, this clonotype turned up a few times. The chain has TRBV20-1 and TRBJ2-1, with TRBD2 as a possible D gene (6 bases). The CDR3 is made up of 13 amino acids. With 0 bases removed from V and 7 bases from J, the gap between germline ends came to 10 bases. Per the germline V gene, CDR1 is DFQATT and CDR2 is SNEGSKA (reference sequence). CDR3 in amino acids: CSARDLAGNEQFF. The DNA of the CDR3 is TGCAGTGCTAGAGATCTGGCGGGAAATGAGCAGTTCTTC.

The rearrangement joins TRBV20-1 to TRBJ2-1; D perhaps matches TRBD2 (6 bases). V was shortened by 3 bases and J by 1 base, with 13 bases between the two germline ends. The CDR3 loop spans 15 amino acids. The V gene's germline CDR1 is DFQATT and CDR2 SNEGSKA (reference sequence). CDR3 coding DNA: TGCAGTGCTAGTTTTGTACGGGGGTCCTACAATGAGCAGTTCTTC. This translates into CSASFVRGSYNEQFF.

J is TRBJ2-1 and V is TRBV9, with 8 bases fitting TRBD2. Germline CDR1 is SGDLS and CDR2 is YYNGEE. V shed 0 bases and J 10 bases; nucleotides not matched to a gene: 12. CDR3 length equals 16 residues. CDR3 residues: CASSVASGWTSHEQFF. Here the CDR3 DNA reads TGTGCCAGCAGCGTAGCCTCCGGGTGGACTAGCCACGAGCAGTTCTTC.